The clone carrying this T cell receptor beta chain was seen ten or more times. Its matching antigen is unknown. The authors made cDNA by 5'RACE with 10-nucleotide random UMIs. TCRdb recomputed calls from the 5' RACE reads with MiXCR, one row per CDR3 protein. The sample has just under 60,000 distinct CDR3 sequences; around 3.5% are singletons. V lost 4 bases and J 3 bases, leaving 15 bases between the germline ends. The germline V gene has CDR1 LGHDT and CDR2 YNNKEL (reference sequence). The CDR3 sequence is 16 residues long. This entry is derived from a study of neurological immune-mediated disorders. Overall study: The approximately 34 multiple sclerosis patients comprised 31 relapsing-remitting and 3 secondary progressive cases.

Findings of the study overall: Sharing of CDR3 amino acid sequences among expanded clones across subjects was absent, suggesting private repertoires in all groups. Multiple sclerosis patients had less TCR clonal expansion than even healthy controls, unlike HTLV-1-associated myelopathy.

Sequenced: PBMCs. The chain carries TRBV3-1 and TRBJ2-2; D unclear. This TCR came from a woman in her thirties with multiple sclerosis. This CDR3 reads CASSRPGGLDTGELFF. CDR3 in DNA: TGTGCCAGCAGCCGCCCTGGCGGTCTGGACACCGGGGAGCTGTTTTTT.